The rows below give T cell receptor beta chains drawn from one sample of a study of T-cell memory formation after mild COVID-19. TCRdb re-called the 5' RACE reads with MiXCR, one entry per CDR3 protein. This sample carries fewer than 450,000 distinct CDR3 sequences, 20% to 25% of them seen once, and the ten largest clones take around an eighth. The sequenced sample consisted of PBMCs or a T cell subset sorted from them (not recorded which). The source is an adult woman who had mild COVID-19 (a few samples of this study predate the infection). Cell type and time point are not known. The conserved cysteine and the conserved F or W are not part of the CDR3 here.

v_gene	j_gene	CDR3aa
TRBV13	TRBJ2-1	ASSTQPGLAGDLSYNEQF
TRBV7-9	TRBJ1-2	ASSSAIHGYT
TRBV4-3	TRBJ2-7	ASSPSGTSSYEQY
TRBV30	TRBJ2-7	AWRPGQGRKEQY
TRBV13	TRBJ2-4	ASRARVANKNIQY
TRBV20-1	TRBJ2-3	SARTAGVEGTQY
TRBV24-1	TRBJ2-7	ATSDSPGDRSYEQY
TRBV7-9	TRBJ2-7	ASSPPGTAYEQY
TRBV7-9	TRBJ2-7	ASSLAGPPEQY
TRBV6-6	TRBJ2-7	ASRSTGAPYEQY
TRBV6-5	TRBJ1-1	ASSQKKTAEAF
TRBV6-2/TRBV6-3	TRBJ1-4	ASSLFGDEKLF
TRBV7-2	TRBJ2-5	ASSLSGGVSETQY
TRBV18	TRBJ2-1	ASSPPILAATYNEQF
TRBV20-1	TRBJ2-7	SANGVHEQY
TRBV6-1	TRBJ2-3	ASSEMGQGADTQY
TRBV7-3	TRBJ2-7	ASSFGTSGGPPYEQY
TRBV4-2	TRBJ2-3	ASSLDPPLPSVREEDTQY
TRBV24-1	TRBJ1-2	ATSDFLNYGYT
TRBV12-3/TRBV12-4	TRBJ2-3	ASSEAYTDTQY
TRBV20-1	TRBJ1-1	SADVGKGRTEAF
TRBV15	TRBJ1-2	ATSRDTMSLGYT
TRBV5-1	TRBJ1-3	ASSLASTASSGNTIY
TRBV10-3	TRBJ2-7	AISTSGGALGEQY
TRBV5-1	TRBJ2-1	ASSLEAPARRPWEQF
TRBV11-3	TRBJ2-1	ASSTRERVTTGEQF
TRBV29-1	TRBJ2-5	SVVEGTQY
TRBV4-3	TRBJ1-1	ASSQDHWGNTEAF
TRBV27	TRBJ2-7	ASSFNHRYEQY
TRBV29-1	TRBJ2-7	SVEKSYEQY
TRBV4-1	TRBJ1-5	ASSAKGSNQPQH
TRBV27	TRBJ1-6	ASSNHRGYLGSPLH